Following are 5 T cell receptor beta chains from one sample sequenced in a study of response to subunit inactivated influenza vaccine. TCRdb ran MiXCR on the RT-PCR reads and lists one entry per CDR3 protein. Of 500,000 to 600,000 distinct CDR3 sequences in the sample, 6% to 9% are singletons; the top ten hold roughly 13%. Sequencing used PBMCs from blood, obtained less than 30 months after vaccination. The receptors were sampled from a man in his fifties or sixties who received an inactivated influenza vaccine.

The CDR3 sequence: CASSMQGRRGGTEAFF. DNA for the CDR3: TGTGCCAGTAGTATGCAGGGGAGGCGAGGAGGGACTGAAGCTTTCTTT. The chain uses TRBV19 and TRBJ1-1; TRBD1 might be the D (6 bases). This CDR3 has 16 residues. Germline lookup yields CDR1 LNHDA and CDR2 SQIVND (reference sequence). V lost 3 bases and J 5 bases, leaving 19 bases between the germline ends.

The rearrangement joins TRBV20-1 to TRBJ2-7; 13 positions agree with TRBD2. The germline CDR1 and CDR2 sequences are DFQATT and SNEGSKA (reference sequence). The length of the CDR3 is 18 residues. V gave up 6 bases and J gave up 1 base; unmatched junction bases: 15. CDR3 in DNA: TGCAGTGCAAGACTAGCGGGAGGCCCCCCTACAAATTCCTACGAGCAGTACTTC. Translation: CSARLAGGPPTNSYEQYF.

The V call is TRBV7-2, the J call TRBJ1-6; a weak D match, TRBD1 (6 bases). This CDR3 is 15 amino acids long. The germline V gene encodes CDR1 SGHTA and CDR2 FQGNSA. V was trimmed by 6 bases and J by 8 bases, leaving 17 bases between them. The CDR3 sequence is CASSAEQGSHSPLHF. The CDR3 nucleotides read TGTGCCAGCAGTGCCGAACAGGGATCCCATTCACCCCTCCACTTT. Supplemented by reference TRBV7-2 and TRBJ1-6, the full variable domain reads GAGVSQSPSNKVTEKGKDVELRCDPISGHTALYWYRQSLGQGLEFLIYFQGNSAPDKSGLPSDRFSAERTGGSVSTLTIQRTQQEDSAVYLCASSAEQGSHSPLHFGNGTRLTVT.

This clonotype was seen ten or more times. The chain uses TRBV2 and TRBJ2-6; D gene ambiguous. The CDR3 consists of 15 residues. V lost 3 bases to trimming and J lost 2 bases, with 8 bases between them. Germline V gene sequence: CDR1 SNHLY, CDR2 FYNNEI. CDR3 sequence: CASSDVTAGANVLTF. In DNA form, the CDR3 reads TGTGCCAGCAGTGATGTAACGGCTGGGGCCAACGTCCTGACTTTC.

V is TRBV11-2 and J is TRBJ2-1; D is possibly TRBD2 (6 bases). V was shortened by 2 bases and J by 2 bases, with 10 bases between the two germline ends. The CDR3 contains 15 residues. CDR1 is SGHAT, CDR2 FQNNGV, per germline. The DNA for the CDR3 is TGTGCCAGCAGCTTACGCCGCGGGACCTACAATGAGCAGTTCTTC. This gives the protein CASSLRRGTYNEQFF.